This TCR beta chain stems from a study of blood T cell repertoires in COVID-19. Background on the study: Collection of acute and convalescent COVID-19 samples took place in the United States, Italy and Spain. PBMCs, B-cell-depleted T cells, or T cells provided the cDNA or gDNA that made up the material.

Germline CDR1 is KGHDR and CDR2 is SFDVKD. The V end was cut by 9 bases, the J end by 1 base, with 12 bases between. CDR3 size: 15 residues. Under the authors' procedure: For nucleated cells, counts were estimated from reference gene primer amplification. The table came from immunoSEQ multiplex PCR; TCRdb's copy has only in-frame clones and leaves some out. Clone size and the V and J calls come from that table; the DNA yielded D and trimming. This sample carries 250,000 to 300,000 clones, less than 90% of them seen once, and the ten largest clones take roughly 12%. During active infection, Seattle patients enrolled and were then monitored through disease.

The receptor's source is a woman in her 30s with COVID-19, enrolled during active disease. V gene TRBV24-1 combines with J gene TRBJ2-6, with D tentatively TRBD1 (6 bases). Sequenced: peripheral blood. The CDR3 region is CATGQDRSGANVLTF. CDR3 DNA: TGTGCCACCGGTCAAGACAGGTCTGGGGCCAACGTCCTGACTTTC.